This T cell receptor beta chain was identified during a study of regulatory T cells in long-lasting Graves disease. Study-level information: Positive TSH receptor antibodies alongside over 5 years of antithyroid drugs were what marked Graves' disease as persistent.

Regarding this clonotype: A much bigger clone sits one base away, suggesting this may be a read error.

Library construction for TCR beta used iRepertoire HTBI primers and Arm-PCR of CDR3 regions. One entry per CDR3 protein results from TCRdb running MiXCR on the multiplex PCR reads. The sample lists some 450,000 distinct CDR3 sequences, roughly a quarter seen once, with about 26% in the top ten. Time point denoted: persistent/refractory GD, antithyroid drugs over 5 years with positive TRAb. Isolated PBMC RNA provided the starting material for the TCR library. This CDR3 is built from 14 residues. This receptor was taken from a female donor with Graves disease. Source: peripheral blood mononuclear cells (PBMCs), taken when the disease was refractory, from a patient treated with antithyroid drugs. The rearrangement joins TRBV12-3 or TRBV12-4 to TRBJ2-5; 8 nucleotides agree with TRBD2. The CDR3 loop is CASRPGGGQEAQYF. DNA for the CDR3: TGTGCCAGCAGACCCGGGGGGGGACAAGAGGCCCAGTACTTC.